The rows below give T cell receptor beta chains drawn from one sample of a study of cytomegalovirus exposure and HLA in healthy donors. The assay was immunoSEQ multiplex PCR, and TCRdb's table has in-frame clones only and misses some. This table has about 200,000 clones, more than 75% appearing once. Sequenced input: PBMCs. The receptors were gathered from a male donor in good health and CMV-seropositive. Both conserved end residues are part of each CDR3. The order of the fields is J gene, V gene, CDR3 protein.

j_call: TRBJ1-2; v_call: TRBV5-4; cdr3_aa: CASSQDFDFGYTF
j_call: TRBJ2-2; v_call: TRBV7-8; cdr3_aa: CASSLRRTGRDTGELFF
j_call: TRBJ2-1; v_call: TRBV11-3; cdr3_aa: CASSLWGSLQGNEQFF
j_call: TRBJ2-1; v_call: TRBV18; cdr3_aa: CASSPQGEQFF
j_call: TRBJ2-1; v_call: TRBV4-3; cdr3_aa: CASSHQAGGPINEHFF
j_call: TRBJ2-7; v_call: TRBV9; cdr3_aa: CASSLGDRSSYEQYF
j_call: TRBJ2-2; v_call: TRBV4-1; cdr3_aa: CASSPPGGDTGELFF
j_call: TRBJ2-7; v_call: TRBV11-2; cdr3_aa: CASSSARDLHYEQYF
j_call: TRBJ1-3; v_call: TRBV4-1; cdr3_aa: CASSQAGSLRNTIYF
j_call: TRBJ1-1; v_call: TRBV30; cdr3_aa: CACLRAKAFF
j_call: TRBJ1-1; v_call: TRBV18; cdr3_aa: CASSRRTGTNTEAFF
j_call: TRBJ1-5; v_call: TRBV7-9; cdr3_aa: CASSPQTGGGFAPQHF
j_call: TRBJ1-1; v_call: TRBV6-5; cdr3_aa: CASRIDTNWNTEAFF
j_call: TRBJ1-1; v_call: TRBV13; cdr3_aa: CASSYEGQTNTEAFF
j_call: TRBJ2-1; v_call: TRBV7-2; cdr3_aa: CASSVSGNNNEQFF
j_call: TRBJ2-3; v_call: TRBV10-3; cdr3_aa: CAISDAVREPDTQYF